This T cell receptor (beta chain) was identified in a study of blood T cells in healthy people across ages. This clonotype was seen only a few times. CDR3 length: 14 amino acids. Germline V lookup: CDR1 DFQATT, CDR2 SNEGSKA (reference sequence). The ends lost 3 bases at V and 4 bases at J; junction bases unmatched: 1. Through a sample-barcoded 5' primer and a J-beta primer mix, a second PCR was run for about 6 to 11 cycles. TCRdb reprocessed the 5' RACE reads via MiXCR and lists one record per CDR3 protein. The table shows approximately 800,000 distinct CDR3 sequences, with 58% occurring only once. Sequencing was performed on blood. The clonotype comes from a man aged 25 to 45 in good health. J is TRBJ2-7 and V is TRBV20-1, with 15 bases lining up with TRBD2. The DNA for the CDR3 is TGCAGTGCTAGGGGGACTAGCGGGGGGTACGAGCAGTACTTC. Encoded protein: CSARGTSGGYEQYF.